The present T cell receptor (beta chain) was sequenced within a study of blood T cell repertoires in COVID-19. Study information: The United States, Italy and Spain provided the acute and convalescent COVID-19 samples. The cDNA or gDNA used as material had been derived from T cells, B-cell-depleted T cells, or PBMCs.

With 5 bases removed from V and 6 bases from J, the gap between germline ends came to 12 bases. The CDR3 is 13 amino acids. CDR1 and CDR2 (germline): KGHDR, SFDVKD. In the original workflow: How many nucleated cells were present was estimated from reference gene primer amplification. The table came from immunoSEQ multiplex PCR; TCRdb's copy has only in-frame clones and leaves some out. For V, J and clone size, that table is used; D and trimming come from the DNA. Among some 130,000 clones listed, around 90% were seen once. The genes are TRBV24-1 and TRBJ1-2; D remains unclear. The sequence came from a man aged 45-60 years with active COVID-19. What was sequenced was peripheral blood. This CDR3 is CATSAHSSNGYTF. The CDR3 region has the DNA TGTGCCACCAGTGCTCACAGCTCGAATGGCTACACCTTC.